One sample yielded the 22 T cell receptor beta chains listed below, sequenced in a study of technical replicates of blood from a handful of donors. TCRdb's table, derived via immunoSEQ multiplex PCR, lists solely in-frame clones and lacks some. This table holds tens of thousands of clones, 90% to 95% found once. The sequenced sample was T cells isolated from PBMCs. The receptors were sampled from a human donor in good health.

This clone showed up just once. The J gene is TRBJ1-2, the V gene TRBV2, with D perhaps TRBD1 (5 bases). Germline CDR1 SNHLY, CDR2 FYNNEI. The ends were cut back, 4 bases at V and 6 bases at J, with 9 bases in the middle. The CDR3 spans 12 residues. The CDR3 DNA sequence: TGTGCCAGCAGTGCCTGGGGGGATGGCTACACCTTC. Protein product: CASSAWGDGYTF. The entire variable domain, with the rest obtained from reference TRBV2 and TRBJ1-2, is as follows: EPEVTQTPSHQVTQMGQEVILRCVPISNHLYFYWYRQILGQKVEFLVSFYNNEISEKSEIFDDQFSVERPDGSNFTLKIRSTKLEDSAMYFCASSAWGDGYTFGSGTRLTVV.

This chain connects TRBV6-1 to TRBJ1-1; 11 bases are shared with TRBD1. With 3 bases clipped from V and 10 bases from J, the junction kept 10 bases outside the gene matches. Per the germline V gene, CDR1 is MNHNS and CDR2 is SASEGT. CDR3 length equals 15 residues. The CDR3 loop is CASSERRTGGVPAFF. CDR3 DNA sequence: TGTGCCAGCAGTGAGAGAAGGACAGGGGGCGTTCCAGCTTTCTTT.

The CDR3, as DNA: TGTGCCAGCAGCCAAGGGGGACCCGGGTCCTACAATGAGCAGTTCTTC. Residues: CASSQGGPGSYNEQFF. J is TRBJ2-1 and V is TRBV7-9, with D possibly being TRBD1 (6 bases). CDR3 length: 16 amino acids. Germline V CDR1 and CDR2: SEHNR, FQNEAQ (reference sequence). Trimming cost V 5 bases and J 1 base, with 15 bases left between them.

This clone was seen a single time. The genes are TRBV6-6 and TRBJ1-3; possible D gene TRBD1, 6 bases. The CDR3 runs 14 residues. The V and J ends lost 8 bases and 0 bases respectively, with 11 bases between them. Germline V gene sequence: CDR1 MNHNY, CDR2 SVGAGI (reference sequence). DNA for the CDR3: TGTGCCAGCGGCAGGGGAAGCTCTGGAAACACCATATATTTT. Its protein product is CASGRGSSGNTIYF.

The chain combines TRBV28 with TRBJ1-4; TRBD1 might be the D (6 bases). The ends were cut back, 2 bases at V and 7 bases at J, with 26 bases in the middle. This CDR3 is 19 amino acids long. Germline-derived CDR1 and CDR2 are MDHEN and SYDVKM. The CDR3 nucleotides read TGTGCCAGCAGTTTAGATCCACCTCAAACAGGGATCATTCGTGAAAAACTGTTTTTT. This translates into CASSLDPPQTGIIREKLFF.

This sequence joins TRBV6-1 and TRBJ2-5; TRBD2 matches 7 bases. From germline, CDR1 is MNHNS and CDR2 SASEGT. V lost 4 bases and J lost 4; bases outside the gene matches: 6. This CDR3 region has 14 residues. CDR3 sequence (DNA): TGTGCCAGCAGTGTAGGTGGGAGGGGAGAGACCCAGTACTTC. Translation: CASSVGGRGETQYF.

This clone was observed once. The V and J genes are TRBV6-4 and TRBJ2-7, with TRBD2 matching 14 bases. This CDR3 spans 16 amino acids. J was trimmed by 2 bases and V by 6 bases; bases with no gene match: 6. Germline values: CDR1 MRHNA, CDR2 SNTAGT. CDR3 coding DNA: TGTGCCAGCAGCCCTCGGACTAGCGGGAGGCCCTACGAGCAGTACTTC. This codes for CASSPRTSGRPYEQYF.

V gene TRBV9 combines with J gene TRBJ2-3, with TRBD1 matching over 9 bases. The CDR3 is 15 residues long. Germline CDR1 and CDR2: SGDLS and YYNGEE. The trim removed 4 bases at V and 2 bases at J, leaving 5 bases unmatched. This chain's CDR3 is CASSPRDRVTDTQYF. The CDR3 DNA is TGTGCCAGCAGCCCCCGGGACAGGGTCACAGATACGCAGTATTTT. The full variable domain, its missing parts supplied by reference TRBV9 and TRBJ2-3, is DSGVTQTPKHLITATGQRVTLRCSPRSGDLSVYWYQQSLDQGLQFLIQYYNGEERAKGNILERFSAQQFPDLHSELNLSSLELGDSALYFCASSPRDRVTDTQYFGPGTRLTVL.

The chain is built from TRBV28 and TRBJ2-5, with 13 bases aligning to TRBD2. The junction had 14 bases not matched to a gene; V was cut back by 5 bases and J by 2 bases. Germline CDR1 MDHEN, CDR2 SYDVKM. This CDR3 has 19 residues. CDR3 region: CASSPLGTSGRGEQETQYF. The CDR3 nucleotides read TGTGCCAGCAGTCCTCTCGGAACTAGCGGGAGGGGAGAGCAAGAGACCCAGTACTTC.

This rearrangement joins TRBV19 to TRBJ1-2; D is possibly TRBD1 (5 bases). The CDR3 length is 15 residues. Germline V gives CDR1 LNHDA, CDR2 SQIVND (reference sequence). The ends were cut back, 3 bases at V and 7 bases at J, with 18 bases in the middle. The chain's CDR3 is CASSIMGQGFRGYTF. CDR3 nucleotides: TGTGCCAGTAGTATTATGGGTCAGGGTTTTCGTGGCTACACCTTC.

V usage is TRBV4-1 and J usage is TRBJ2-7; 11 bases map to TRBD1. The junction had 3 bases not matched to a gene; V was cut back by 1 base and J by 4 bases. Per the germline V gene, CDR1 is MGHRA and CDR2 is YSYEKL. CDR3 length: 15 residues. This CDR3 reads CASSQVGQGGYEQYF. CDR3 nucleotides: TGCGCCAGCAGCCAAGTGGGACAGGGGGGGTACGAGCAGTACTTC.

The chain has TRBV27 and TRBJ2-1, with 8 bases aligning to TRBD2. Germline values: CDR1 MNHEY, CDR2 SMNVEV (reference sequence). This CDR3 region has 15 residues. V was clipped by 5 bases and J by 2 bases; unmatched bases: 5. CDR3 in amino acids: CASSPRAGAYNEQFF. The CDR3, as DNA: TGTGCCAGCAGTCCCAGAGCGGGGGCCTACAATGAGCAGTTCTTC.

The genes are TRBV7-2 and TRBJ1-1; weak D call: TRBD1 (5 bases). The CDR3 runs to 15 residues. V lost 0 bases and J lost 5, with 13 bases in between. Germline-derived CDR1 and CDR2 are SGHTA and FQGNSA. CDR3 sequence: CASSLAQGGWTEAFF. Here the CDR3 DNA reads TGTGCCAGCAGCTTAGCCCAGGGTGGTTGGACTGAAGCTTTCTTT.

J is TRBJ2-7 and V is TRBV28, with 9 nucleotides matching TRBD1. The V gene end was trimmed by 4 bases and the J gene end by 3 bases; junction bases not matched to a gene: 7. The CDR3 is 15 residues long. The V gene's germline CDR1 is MDHEN and CDR2 SYDVKM. The CDR3 spells CASSYPGQGRYEQYF. The CDR3 coding sequence is TGTGCCAGCAGTTACCCCGGACAGGGGCGCTACGAGCAGTACTTC.

This rearrangement joins TRBV18 to TRBJ1-3; the D is unclear. Looked up from germline, CDR1 is KGHSH and CDR2 is LQKENI. The CDR3 covers 14 residues. Trimming left V 0 bases short and J 7 bases short, with 10 bases between. The DNA of the CDR3 is TGTGCCAGCTCACCACCGGCGGGCGCGAACACCATATATTTT. Translation gives CASSPPAGANTIYF.

V is TRBV27 and J is TRBJ2-2, with a tentative D call TRBD2 (6 bases). Germline V gene lookup returns CDR1 MNHEY and CDR2 SMNVEV (reference sequence). V lost 5 bases to trimming and J lost 2 bases, with 15 bases between them. The CDR3 runs to 16 residues. The chain's CDR3 is CASSLLAETNTGELFF. CDR3 sequence (DNA): TGTGCCAGCAGTCTATTAGCGGAAACAAACACCGGGGAGCTGTTTTTT.

This clone was detected once. V gene TRBV28 combines with J gene TRBJ1-6, with D perhaps TRBD1 (5 bases). The CDR3 consists of 16 residues. Germline V CDR1 and CDR2: MDHEN, SYDVKM. The V end lost 1 base, the J end lost 7 bases, and 14 bases lay between the germline ends. The CDR3 DNA follows: TGTGCCAGCAGTTTATCGGCGGGGCTGCGGAATTCACCCCTCCACTTT. This sequence encodes CASSLSAGLRNSPLHF. Full variable domain (rest looked up from reference TRBV28 and TRBJ1-6): DVKVTQSSRYLVKRTGEKVFLECVQDMDHENMFWYRQDPGLGLRLIYFSYDVKMKEKGDIPEGYSVSREKKERFSLILESASTNQTSMYLCASSLSAGLRNSPLHFGNGTRLTVT.

This clone appeared once. The chain uses TRBV7-2 and TRBJ2-1, with TRBD2 matching over 8 bases. Germline V lookup: CDR1 SGHTA, CDR2 FQGNSA. V gave up 0 bases and J gave up 14 bases; unmatched junction bases: 12. CDR3 length equals 15 residues. The CDR3 DNA reads as TGTGCCAGCAGCTTAGCGGGGACGAGCGGGGGACGTAAGTTCTTC. It yields the protein CASSLAGTSGGRKFF. The whole variable domain, filled in from reference TRBV7-2 and TRBJ2-1, reads GAGVSQSPSNKVTEKGKDVELRCDPISGHTALYWYRQSLGQGLEFLIYFQGNSAPDKSGLPSDRFSAERTGGSVSTLTIQRTQQEDSAVYLCASSLAGTSGGRKFFGPGTRLTVL.

The DNA of the CDR3 is TGTGCCAGCAGTTACAGGGAGGCCTACGAGCAGTACTTC. Its translation is CASSYREAYEQYF. The chain couples TRBV6-6 to TRBJ2-7, with a tentative D call TRBD2 (6 bases). Germline CDR1 reads MNHNY; CDR2 reads SVGAGI (reference sequence). V was cut by 2 bases and J by 2 bases, with 7 bases left in between. The CDR3 sequence is 13 residues long.

This clone appeared once. This chain uses TRBV30 with TRBJ1-1, with a tentative D call TRBD1 (5 bases). Trimming took off 5 bases at V and 2 bases at J, with 9 bases between the two ends. CDR3 length equals 12 residues. Germline values: CDR1 GTSNPN, CDR2 SVGIG (reference sequence). This chain's CDR3 is CAWCQGNTEAFF. CDR3 nucleotides: TGTGCCTGGTGTCAGGGAAACACTGAAGCTTTCTTT. The variable domain in full, with the rest retrieved from reference TRBV30 and TRBJ1-1, is SQTIHQWPATLVQPVGSPLSLECTVEGTSNPNLYWYRQAAGRGLQLLFYSVGIGQISSEVPQNLSASRPQDRQFILSSKKLLLSDSGFYLCAWCQGNTEAFFGQGTRLTVV.

The chain carries TRBV7-6 and TRBJ1-2, with D tentatively TRBD1 (5 bases). Trimming shortened V by 5 bases and J by 6 bases, and 19 bases separated the two germline ends. Germline CDR1 is SGHVS and CDR2 is FNYEAQ. The length of the CDR3 is 15 residues. CDR3 residues: CASSPLAGERDGYTF. The DNA for the CDR3 is TGTGCCAGCAGCCCTTTGGCGGGGGAGAGGGATGGCTACACCTTC.

V is TRBV5-1 and J is TRBJ2-1; 8 nucleotides align to TRBD2. This CDR3 comprises 16 residues. J lost 8 bases, V lost 5 bases, and 15 bases had no gene match. CDR1 is SGHRS and CDR2 is YFSETQ in the germline V gene. The CDR3 reads CASRGVYSGAVHEQFF. Written as DNA, the CDR3 is TGCGCCAGCAGAGGGGTGTATAGCGGGGCTGTCCATGAGCAGTTCTTC.